The sequence of this TCR beta chain was determined in a study of cytomegalovirus exposure and HLA in healthy donors. The wider study: The platform used for the 95 to 150 validation repertoires matched that of the roughly 630 first-cohort repertoires, a later analysis reported.

The donors were members of the validation cohort comprising about 120 subjects, separate from the roughly 700-subject first cohort. Profiling relied on immunoSEQ multiplex PCR, and the TCRdb table lists in-frame clones only, not all of them. The profile covers some 110,000 clones, with around 88% appearing a single time and more than 1.5% taken by the ten largest. The germline V and J ends were trimmed by 5 bases and 5 bases, with 18 bases remaining between them. CDR1 MDHEN and CDR2 SYDVKM come from the germline V gene. The CDR3 is 16 amino acids. This clone showed up just once. As yet, its antigen is unknown. Broader study findings: Most TCRs appeared rarely, but some public TCRs recurred in many donors. The study put 150 or so TCR beta chains on its list as cytomegalovirus-associated.

Sequencing was performed on PBMCs. J is TRBJ2-2 and V is TRBV28; D uncertain. This receptor was identified in a man in his late teens or twenties in good health and CMV-seronegative. The CDR3 protein is CASSISPSDITGELFF. The CDR3, as DNA: TGTGCCAGCAGTATCTCGCCTTCAGATATTACCGGGGAGCTGTTTTTT.